The 14 T cell receptor beta chains presented below share a single source sample, sequenced in a study of cytomegalovirus exposure and HLA in healthy donors. Primers: 60 Vbeta forward and 13 Jbeta reverse. Generated by immunoSEQ multiplex PCR, the TCRdb table keeps only in-frame clones and is missing some. The sample has about 180,000 clones, around 80% seen once. Sequenced sample: PBMCs. Receptors were obtained from a man between 18 and 29 years old in good health and CMV-seronegative.

In this sample, this clone turned up a few times. The chain employs TRBV28 and TRBJ1-2; 8 bases match TRBD1. With V trimmed by 5 bases and J by 4 bases, 9 bases remained unmatched. The germline V gene has CDR1 MDHEN and CDR2 SYDVKM. The CDR3 covers 15 residues. CDR3 protein: CASSRADRDAYGYTF. The DNA of the CDR3 is TGTGCCAGCAGTAGGGCGGACAGGGACGCCTATGGCTACACCTTC.

The gene calls are TRBV4-3 and TRBJ2-5; tentative D call: TRBD1 (6 bases). Trimming pared 3 bases from V and 4 bases from J, leaving 12 bases between. Germline CDR1 LGHNA, CDR2 YSLEER. The CDR3 runs to 14 residues. Here the CDR3 reads CASSHGQLGETQYF. DNA of the CDR3: TGCGCCAGCAGCCATGGACAGCTTGGAGAGACCCAGTACTTC.

The gene calls are TRBV19 and TRBJ1-6; D might be TRBD1 (5 bases). Germline V gene data show CDR1 as LNHDA and CDR2 as SQIVND (reference sequence). Trimming pared 3 bases from V and 9 bases from J, leaving 21 bases between. CDR3 length equals 17 residues. The chain's CDR3 is CASSIDARFGGVSPLHF. As DNA, the CDR3 is TGTGCCAGTAGTATCGACGCCAGGTTCGGGGGAGTTTCACCCCTCCACTTT.

The genes are TRBV28 and TRBJ2-1; 13 bases match TRBD2. Germline V gene data show CDR1 as MDHEN and CDR2 as SYDVKM. J gave up 5 bases and V 9 bases, and 7 bases lay outside the gene matches. This CDR3 contains 15 residues. In DNA form, the CDR3 reads TGTGCCAGTCTTCCCGGGACTAGCGGGAACAATGAGCAGTTCTTC. Amino acid sequence: CASLPGTSGNNEQFF.

The chain links TRBV2 to TRBJ2-2, with 10 bases identical to TRBD2. The germline V gene encodes CDR1 SNHLY and CDR2 FYNNEI. The J segment lost 0 bases and the V segment lost 6 bases, leaving 10 bases of the junction unmatched. The CDR3 totals 18 residues. The CDR3, as DNA: TGTGCCAGCAGCGTCCTTTATAGCGGGGGGCCGAACACCGGGGAGCTGTTTTTT. Amino acids: CASSVLYSGGPNTGELFF.

This chain connects TRBV5-4 to TRBJ1-1; D gene uncertain. Germline CDR1 reads SGHNT; CDR2 reads YYREEE (reference sequence). V lost 4 bases and J 6 bases, leaving 28 bases between the germline ends. The length of the CDR3 is 18 residues. The CDR3 reads CASSQSPGGKNLYAEAFF. The DNA for the CDR3 is TGTGCCAGCAGCCAATCTCCGGGAGGGAAAAATCTTTACGCTGAAGCTTTCTTT.

The chain has TRBV6-6 and TRBJ1-1; no clear D. The CDR3 covers 13 residues. The V gene's germline CDR1 is MNHNY and CDR2 SVGAGI (reference sequence). V lost 4 bases to trimming and J lost 0 bases, with 6 bases between them. CDR3 nucleotides: TGTGCCAGCAGTTCTCCGGTGAACACTGAAGCTTTCTTT. Its translation: CASSSPVNTEAFF.

The J gene is TRBJ1-2, the V gene TRBV20-1; D uncertain. Germline CDR1 and CDR2: DFQATT and SNEGSKA (reference sequence). The V gene lost 4 bases and the J gene lost 8 bases, with 11 bases spanning the gap. The CDR3 sequence is 11 residues long. The CDR3 region has the DNA TGCAGTGCTATAAGAGGTCGGGGCTACACCTTC. Its protein is CSAIRGRGYTF.

The V call is TRBV11-3, the J call TRBJ2-7; D not resolved. Trimming pared 3 bases from V and 5 bases from J, leaving 14 bases between. Germline assignment: CDR1 SGHNT and CDR2 YENEEA. This CDR3 region has 14 residues. The CDR3 sequence is CASSFGWSKDEQYF. CDR3 nucleotides: TGTGCCAGCAGCTTCGGGTGGAGTAAGGACGAGCAGTACTTC.

V usage is TRBV7-9 and J usage is TRBJ1-1, with D uncertain. The germline V gene has CDR1 SEHNR and CDR2 FQNEAQ (reference sequence). The CDR3 is made up of 13 amino acids. The ends were cut back, 5 bases at V and 1 base at J, with 8 bases in the middle. CDR3 in DNA: TGTGCCAGCAGCCATTTCAAGAACACTGAAGCTTTCTTT. It specifies CASSHFKNTEAFF.

This chain uses TRBV6-5 with TRBJ2-1; 13 bases agree with TRBD2. CDR1 is MNHEY, CDR2 SVGAGI, per germline. V was pared by 6 bases and J by 6 bases, with 5 bases of the junction left unmatched. This CDR3 is built from 15 residues. The CDR3 is CASSTTSGGSNEQFF. CDR3 bases: TGTGCCAGCAGCACGACTAGCGGGGGGAGCAATGAGCAGTTCTTC.

The chain couples TRBV5-6 to TRBJ2-3; 9 nucleotides line up with TRBD2. This CDR3 region has 16 residues. CDR1 and CDR2 from the germline V gene are SGHDT and YYEEEE. After removal of 1 base from V and 5 bases from J, the junction contained 8 bases not matched to a gene. CDR3 sequence: CASSLYASGTRDTQYF. The CDR3 DNA sequence: TGTGCCAGCAGCTTGTATGCTAGCGGGACGAGAGATACGCAGTATTTT.

The chain uses TRBV11-1 and TRBJ2-1; D ambiguous. Trimming left V 3 bases short and J 6 bases short, with 9 bases between. CDR1 and CDR2 (germline): SGHAT, FQDESV (reference sequence). The CDR3 sequence is 13 residues long. Here the CDR3 reads CASSLSLSNEQFF. DNA for the CDR3: TGTGCCAGCAGCTTGTCACTTTCCAATGAGCAGTTCTTC.

This clone was counted a single time. The chain carries TRBV5-5 and TRBJ2-5, with 7 bases matching TRBD1. The CDR3 extends over 14 amino acids. Germline values: CDR1 SGHKS, CDR2 YYEKEE (reference sequence). Losses at the gene ends were 4 bases for V and 3 bases for J; bases not matched to a gene: 6. CDR3 nucleotide sequence: TGTGCCAGCAGCCCGGGACAGTTCGAAGAGACCCAGTACTTC. This gives the protein CASSPGQFEETQYF.